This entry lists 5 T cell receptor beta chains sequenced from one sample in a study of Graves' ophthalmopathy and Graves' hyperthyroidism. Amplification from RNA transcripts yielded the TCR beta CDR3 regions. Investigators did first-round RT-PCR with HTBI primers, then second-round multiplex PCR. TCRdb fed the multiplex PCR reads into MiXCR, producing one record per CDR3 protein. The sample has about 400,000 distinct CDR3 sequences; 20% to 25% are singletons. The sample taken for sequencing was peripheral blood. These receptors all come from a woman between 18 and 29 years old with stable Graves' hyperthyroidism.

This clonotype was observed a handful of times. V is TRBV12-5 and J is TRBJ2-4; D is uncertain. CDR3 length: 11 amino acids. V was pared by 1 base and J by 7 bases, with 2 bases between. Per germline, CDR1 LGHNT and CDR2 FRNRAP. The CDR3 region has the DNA TGTGCTAGTGGTTTGGGGAACATTCAGTACTTC. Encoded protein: CASGLGNIQYF.

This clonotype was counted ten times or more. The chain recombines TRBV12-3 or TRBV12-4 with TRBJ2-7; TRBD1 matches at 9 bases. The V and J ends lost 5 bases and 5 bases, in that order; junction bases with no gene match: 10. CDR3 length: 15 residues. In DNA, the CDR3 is TGTGCCAGCAGTCGACAGGGGGAGTTGGAGCACGAGCAGTACTTC. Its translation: CASSRQGELEHEQYF.

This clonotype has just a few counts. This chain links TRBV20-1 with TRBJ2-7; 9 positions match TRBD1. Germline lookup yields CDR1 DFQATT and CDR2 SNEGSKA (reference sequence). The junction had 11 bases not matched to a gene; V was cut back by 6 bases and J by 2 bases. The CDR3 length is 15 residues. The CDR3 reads CSAAGTGSGAYEQYF. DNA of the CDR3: TGCAGTGCAGCCGGGACAGGGAGTGGGGCCTACGAGCAGTACTTC.

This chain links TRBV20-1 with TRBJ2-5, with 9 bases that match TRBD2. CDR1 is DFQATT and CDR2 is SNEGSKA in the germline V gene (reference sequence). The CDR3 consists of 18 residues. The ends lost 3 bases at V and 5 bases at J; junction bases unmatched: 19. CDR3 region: CSASGTTRGAGGPETQYF. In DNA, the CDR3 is TGCAGTGCTAGCGGTACTACCCGAGGGGCGGGAGGGCCGGAGACCCAGTACTTC.

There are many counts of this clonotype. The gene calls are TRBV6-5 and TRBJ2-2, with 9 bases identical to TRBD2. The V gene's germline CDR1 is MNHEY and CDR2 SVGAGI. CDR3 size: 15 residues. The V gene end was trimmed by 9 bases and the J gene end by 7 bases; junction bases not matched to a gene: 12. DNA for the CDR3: TGTGCCAGTGGAGTGTCTAGCGGGACGGGCGGGGAGCTGTTTTTT. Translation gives CASGVSSGTGGELFF.